This T cell receptor (beta chain) was captured in a study of cytomegalovirus exposure and HLA in healthy donors. Findings and caveats of the study: Later analysis associated a missense DCLRE1C variant with TCR beta V- and J-gene trimming. It was about 150 TCR beta chains that were listed as cytomegalovirus-associated.

From germline, CDR1 is LGHNT and CDR2 FRNRAP. V gave up 6 bases and J gave up 4 bases; unmatched junction bases: 2. CDR3 size: 14 residues. Concerning this clone itself: What it binds is not known.

Both 60 Vbeta primers and 13 Jbeta primers went into the PCR. TCRdb's copy holds only in-frame clones and misses some; the assay was immunoSEQ multiplex PCR. The top ten hold under 5.5% of the sample, which has some 120,000 clones, about two thirds seen once. Material for sequencing was PBMCs. This sequence originates from a man aged 55 to 70 in good health and CMV-seropositive. This sequence joins TRBV12-5 and TRBJ2-2; 10 nucleotides match TRBD1. For the CDR3, the DNA is TGTGCTAGTGGGGGACAGGGGACCACCGGGGAGCTGTTTTTT. This codes for CASGGQGTTGELFF.